The 27 T cell receptor beta chains given below trace back to one sample, sequenced in a study of OX40 agonist ivuxolimab in advanced cancers. Sequencing used immunoSEQ multiplex PCR; TCRdb keeps in-frame clones, though not all of them. The data contain some 99,000 clones, less than 95% of them singletons. This sample comprised CD4+ or CD8+ T cells sorted from blood, obtained in a trial of the OX40 agonist ivuxolimab. The receptor source for this set is an adult with an advanced solid tumor such as melanoma, head and neck, liver or kidney cancer.

The rearrangement joins TRBV27 to TRBJ1-4, with D possibly matching TRBD1 (5 bases). CDR1 is MNHEY, CDR2 SMNVEV, per germline (reference sequence). The CDR3 totals 15 residues. Trimming took off 6 bases at V and 10 bases at J, with 21 bases between the two ends. DNA of the CDR3: TGTGCCAGCAGCAACCGGGACCGACCCCCCGGAAAACTGTTTTTT. Its protein product is CASSNRDRPPGKLFF.

In nucleotides, the CDR3 is TGTGCCAGCAGTTACCGAGGACTAGACGAAGAGACCCAGTACTTC. Its protein is CASSYRGLDEETQYF. V is TRBV6-5 and J is TRBJ2-5; 7 bases are a match to TRBD2. CDR3 size: 15 residues. After removal of 2 bases from V and 3 bases from J, the junction contained 6 bases not matched to a gene. Germline-derived CDR1 and CDR2 are MNHEY and SVGAGI.

J is TRBJ1-2 and V is TRBV7-9, with D unclear. Trimming took off 3 bases at V and 5 bases at J, with 13 bases between the two ends. From germline, CDR1 is SEHNR and CDR2 FQNEAQ (reference sequence). The CDR3 contains 14 residues. The CDR3 is CASSFTSMYYGYTF. The CDR3 DNA follows: TGTGCCAGCAGCTTTACTTCCATGTATTATGGCTACACCTTC.

V and J are TRBV7-6 and TRBJ1-5, with TRBD1 as a possible D gene (6 bases). The germline V gene has CDR1 SGHVS and CDR2 FNYEAQ. The V gene lost 0 bases and the J gene lost 6 bases, with 12 bases spanning the gap. The CDR3 loop spans 15 amino acids. CDR3 sequence reads: CASSLAVGAGQPQHF. In nucleotides, the CDR3 is TGTGCCAGCAGCTTAGCGGTGGGGGCGGGTCAGCCCCAGCATTTT.

The chain carries TRBV7-9 and TRBJ2-3, with TRBD2 matching over 7 bases. V shed 2 bases, J shed 6 bases, and the junction held 2 bases outside the gene matches. Germline V gene sequence: CDR1 SEHNR, CDR2 FQNEAQ (reference sequence). The length of the CDR3 is 13 residues. In DNA, the CDR3 is TGTGCCAGCAGCTTACTTAGCGGGGATACGCAGTATTTT. Amino acid sequence: CASSLLSGDTQYF.

This sequence joins TRBV11-3 and TRBJ2-2; D gene unclear. Deletions cut 0 bases from V and 4 bases from J, with 9 bases between. CDR3 length: 15 residues. From germline, CDR1 is SGHNT and CDR2 YENEEA. In nucleotides, the CDR3 is TGTGCCAGCAGCTTAGAGGGGATGTCCACCGGGGAGCTGTTTTTT. Residues: CASSLEGMSTGELFF.

The rearrangement uses TRBV28 and TRBJ2-1; 7 nucleotides match TRBD2. V shed 5 bases, J shed 7 bases, and the junction held 8 bases outside the gene matches. Germline CDR1 reads MDHEN; CDR2 reads SYDVKM. CDR3 size: 14 residues. CDR3 bases: TGTGCCAGCAGTGGTGGCGGGAGATGGAATGAGCAGTTCTTC. It codes for CASSGGGRWNEQFF.

The chain combines TRBV28 with TRBJ2-3, with D possibly TRBD2 on 5 matching bases. The CDR3 is made up of 16 amino acids. CDR1 is MDHEN, CDR2 SYDVKM, per germline. Trimming removed 6 bases at V and 0 bases at J, with 16 bases between. As DNA, the CDR3 is TGTGCCAGCAGCATCCGGACTTTTAGTAGCACAGATACGCAGTATTTT. Residues: CASSIRTFSSTDTQYF.

The chain's CDR3 is CASSSGQGSYEQYF. The CDR3 DNA follows: TGTGCCAGCAGCTCGGGGCAGGGATCGTACGAGCAGTACTTC. The J gene is TRBJ2-7, the V gene TRBV7-9; D is possibly TRBD1 or TRBD2 (5 bases each). With 4 bases removed from V and 4 bases from J, the gap between germline ends came to 14 bases. The CDR3 spans 14 residues. Germline V CDR1 and CDR2: SEHNR, FQNEAQ (reference sequence).

The chain employs TRBV4-3 and TRBJ2-1; the match to TRBD2 covers 8 bases. The ends lost 3 bases at V and 2 bases at J; junction bases unmatched: 3. Germline V gene sequence: CDR1 LGHNA, CDR2 YSLEER. The CDR3 loop spans 15 amino acids. This chain's CDR3 is CASSQSGRAYNEQFF. CDR3 nucleotides: TGCGCCAGCAGCCAGTCCGGGAGGGCCTACAATGAGCAGTTCTTC.

DNA of the CDR3: TGTGCCAGCAGTCTAACAGGGGGAACCTACGAGCAGTACTTC. The encoded protein is CASSLTGGTYEQYF. J is TRBJ2-7 and V is TRBV6-5; TRBD1 matches 8 bases. The V gene end was trimmed by 5 bases and the J gene end by 2 bases; junction bases not matched to a gene: 5. The germline V gene has CDR1 MNHEY and CDR2 SVGAGI. CDR3 length: 14 amino acids.

This sequence joins TRBV15 and TRBJ1-5; D remains unclear. The ends were cut back, 2 bases at V and 7 bases at J, with 12 bases in the middle. Per germline, CDR1 LNHNV and CDR2 YYDKDF (reference sequence). The length of the CDR3 is 14 residues. Here the CDR3 DNA reads TGTGCCACCAGCAGACTGGGGTCGGGACAGCCCCAGCATTTT. Its translation: CATSRLGSGQPQHF.

This rearrangement joins TRBV4-3 to TRBJ1-2, with D possibly matching TRBD1 (5 bases). The CDR3 contains 15 residues. The germline V and J ends were trimmed by 4 bases and 4 bases, with 16 bases remaining between them. Germline V gene data show CDR1 as LGHNA and CDR2 as YSLEER. CDR3 coding DNA: TGCGCCAGCAGCCCCCCTGAACAAAGGGGCTATGGCTACACCTTC. This gives the protein CASSPPEQRGYGYTF.

The sample holds a few counts of this clone. The V and J genes are TRBV11-3 and TRBJ2-5, with D possibly matching TRBD1 (6 bases). There are 14 residues in the CDR3. V shed 4 bases and J shed 2 bases, with 11 bases lying between them. CDR1 is SGHNT, CDR2 YENEEA, per germline. CDR3 sequence (DNA): TGTGCCAGCAGCTCGGGGACAAGACAAGAGACCCAGTACTTC. It specifies CASSSGTRQETQYF.

The V call is TRBV15, the J call TRBJ2-1; D unresolved. Between the trimmed V and J ends, which lost 0 bases and 0 bases, there was a span of 15 bases. Looked up from germline, CDR1 is LNHNV and CDR2 is YYDKDF (reference sequence). This CDR3 is 18 amino acids long. This CDR3 is CATSRDTLGHSSYNEQFF. The CDR3 DNA follows: TGTGCCACCAGCAGAGATACCTTAGGCCACAGCTCCTACAATGAGCAGTTCTTC.

The J gene is TRBJ2-1, the V gene TRBV29-1; 12 nucleotides match TRBD2. J was trimmed by 8 bases and V by 3 bases; bases with no gene match: 5. This CDR3 contains 14 residues. Per germline, CDR1 SQVTM and CDR2 ANQGSEA. The CDR3 DNA reads as TGCAGCGTTGACAGGTCTAGCGGGAGGGATGAGCAGTTCTTC. It encodes CSVDRSSGRDEQFF.

The CDR3 bases are TGTGCCAGCAGTTACTTGGGACAGGGAATCCAGCCCCAGCATTTT. Its translation: CASSYLGQGIQPQHF. V is TRBV6-6 and J is TRBJ1-5; 9 bases fit TRBD1. Per germline, CDR1 MNHNY and CDR2 SVGAGI (reference sequence). The CDR3 extends over 15 amino acids. J gave up 7 bases and V 1 base, and 5 bases lay outside the gene matches.

V and J are TRBV29-1 and TRBJ2-5; D possibly uses TRBD1 or TRBD2 (5 bases each). Trimming pared 8 bases from V and 4 bases from J, leaving 17 bases between. Germline V CDR1 and CDR2: SQVTM, ANQGSEA. This CDR3 is built from 13 residues. The CDR3 bases are TGCAGCTCGAATAGGGGTGGGGGAGAGACCCAGTACTTC. Protein product: CSSNRGGGETQYF.

The V and J genes are TRBV10-3 and TRBJ2-7; D call uncertain. Trimming stripped 6 bases from V and 3 bases from J, with 9 bases between. The CDR3 runs 12 residues. Germline V lookup: CDR1 ENHRY, CDR2 SYGVKD. CDR3 sequence reads: CAIRDANYEQYF. CDR3 nucleotides: TGTGCCATCAGGGACGCGAACTACGAGCAGTACTTC.

The chain recombines TRBV7-2 with TRBJ2-1; TRBD1 agrees at 8 bases. The CDR3 length is 15 residues. The junction had 10 bases not matched to a gene; V was cut back by 3 bases and J by 9 bases. Per the germline V gene, CDR1 is SGHTA and CDR2 is FQGNSA. CDR3 region: CASSLNGQGAFEQFF. The DNA of the CDR3 is TGTGCCAGCAGCTTGAACGGGCAGGGGGCGTTTGAGCAGTTCTTC.

The V and J genes are TRBV5-1 and TRBJ1-4; TRBD1 matches 7 bases. Germline assignment: CDR1 SGHRS and CDR2 YFSETQ. After removal of 5 bases from V and 5 bases from J, the junction contained 9 bases not matched to a gene. The CDR3 totals 15 residues. CDR3 sequence reads: CASSWDSALNEKLFF. The CDR3 DNA sequence: TGCGCCAGCAGTTGGGACAGCGCCCTCAATGAAAAACTGTTTTTT.

The genes are TRBV5-1 and TRBJ2-6; D unresolved. This CDR3 is 16 amino acids long. The germline gives CDR1 SGHRS, CDR2 YFSETQ. V lost 0 bases and J 1 base, leaving 8 bases between the germline ends. The CDR3 DNA sequence: TGCGCCAGCAGCTTGGGTCCGGAGTCTGGGGCCAACGTCCTGACTTTC. As protein: CASSLGPESGANVLTF.

The chain has TRBV5-1 and TRBJ1-2; D may be TRBD1 (6 bases). CDR3 length: 15 residues. Germline V lookup: CDR1 SGHRS, CDR2 YFSETQ. The ends were cut back, 0 bases at V and 4 bases at J, with 13 bases in the middle. CDR3 amino acids: CASSLEGGFGYGYTF. The CDR3 DNA sequence: TGCGCCAGCAGCTTGGAAGGGGGGTTTGGCTATGGCTACACCTTC.

The CDR3 here is CASSHDERAHGNEQFF. DNA of the CDR3: TGCGCCAGCAGCCATGATGAGCGGGCGCACGGCAATGAGCAGTTCTTC. The V and J genes are TRBV4-3 and TRBJ2-1; perhaps TRBD2 as D (6 bases). With 3 bases removed from V and 6 bases from J, the gap between germline ends came to 18 bases. Germline V gives CDR1 LGHNA, CDR2 YSLEER. This CDR3 contains 16 residues.

The rearrangement links TRBV27 to TRBJ2-2, with unresolved D. V was shortened by 7 bases and J by 5 bases, with 11 bases between the two germline ends. The germline V gene encodes CDR1 MNHEY and CDR2 SMNVEV (reference sequence). The CDR3 runs 13 residues. CDR3 in amino acids: CASTRSSTGELFF. The CDR3 DNA reads TGTGCCAGCACGAGATCGAGTACCGGGGAGCTGTTTTTT.

V is TRBV11-2 and J is TRBJ1-1; possibly TRBD1 for D (5 bases). The CDR3 is 15 amino acids. The ends were cut back, 0 bases at V and 5 bases at J, with 13 bases in the middle. Germline assignment: CDR1 SGHAT and CDR2 FQNNGV. CDR3 bases: TGTGCCAGCAGCTTAGATCGGGGGGGTCGAACTGAAGCTTTCTTT. This sequence encodes CASSLDRGGRTEAFF.

This rearrangement joins TRBV7-3 to TRBJ2-7; TRBD1 matches 10 bases. Germline trimming cut 5 bases from V and 8 bases from J; bases unmatched to any gene: 12. The germline CDR1 and CDR2 sequences are SGHTA and FQGTGA. This CDR3 is built from 15 residues. The CDR3 nucleotides read TGTGCCAGCAGCCCGGATTCCGGGACAGGGGTCAAGCAGTACTTC. It codes for CASSPDSGTGVKQYF. Based on the CDR3 plus reference TRBV7-3 and TRBJ2-7, the full variable domain is GAGVSQTPSNKVTEKGKYVELRCDPISGHTALYWYRQSLGQGPEFLIYFQGTGAADDSGLPNDRFFAVRPEGSVSTLKIQRTERGDSAVYLCASSPDSGTGVKQYFGPGTRLTVT.